This T cell receptor beta chain was captured by sequencing in a study of blood T cell repertoires in COVID-19. Overall study: The analysed material was cDNA or gDNA that came from T cells, B-cell-depleted T cells, or PBMCs.

One Seattle source followed patients from active infection through their disease course. The CDR3 has 15 amino acids. From germline, CDR1 is MDHEN and CDR2 SYDVKM. Trimming cost V 6 bases and J 2 bases, with 15 bases left between them. Libraries were prepared by immunoSEQ multiplex PCR; TCRdb keeps only in-frame clonotypes and omits some of them. The sample has about 300,000 clones; about nine tenths are singletons. The TCR comes from a woman aged 30 to 39 with COVID-19, enrolled during active disease. Specimen: peripheral blood. This chain connects TRBV28 to TRBJ2-3; D remains ambiguous. The CDR3 loop reads CASRPVDRYTDTQYF. Written as DNA, the CDR3 is TGTGCCAGCAGACCCGTAGATCGGTACACAGATACGCAGTATTTT.